This T cell receptor (beta chain) was sequenced during a study of cytomegalovirus exposure and HLA in healthy donors. On the study more broadly: A later analysis reported the approximately 120 validation repertoires used the same platform as the roughly 670 first-cohort repertoires. Study results and limitations: Usually a TCR sequence was rare, but some public TCRs were found in many donors. The study put 150 to 200 TCR beta chains on its list as cytomegalovirus-associated.

Assay used: immunoSEQ multiplex PCR; TCRdb lists only in-frame clones, some missing. The data hold about 120,000 clones, with 89% observed a single time. V lost 4 bases to trimming and J lost 9 bases; unmatched junction nucleotides: 8. The CDR3 consists of 14 residues. In germline, CDR1 is SGDLS, CDR2 YYNGEE. As for this clone: No antigen is known for it.

The genes are TRBV9 and TRBJ2-5; TRBD1 matches 11 bases. This receptor was obtained from a woman younger than 30 in good health and CMV-seronegative. Sequencing was carried out using PBMCs. This chain's CDR3 is CASSPRDRGFAQYF. In DNA form, the CDR3 reads TGTGCCAGCAGCCCCAGGGACAGGGGGTTTGCCCAGTACTTC.